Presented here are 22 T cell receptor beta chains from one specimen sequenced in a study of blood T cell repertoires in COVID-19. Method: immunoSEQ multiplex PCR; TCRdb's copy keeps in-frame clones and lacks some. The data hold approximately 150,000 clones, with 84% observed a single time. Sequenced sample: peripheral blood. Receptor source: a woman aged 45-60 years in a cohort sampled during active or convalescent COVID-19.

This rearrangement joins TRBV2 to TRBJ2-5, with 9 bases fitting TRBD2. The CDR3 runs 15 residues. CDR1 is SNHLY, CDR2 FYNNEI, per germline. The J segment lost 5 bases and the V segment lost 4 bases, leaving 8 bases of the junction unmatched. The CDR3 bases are TGTGCCAGCAGTGTGTCCGCGGGGGGGCATGAGACCCAGTACTTC. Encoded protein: CASSVSAGGHETQYF.

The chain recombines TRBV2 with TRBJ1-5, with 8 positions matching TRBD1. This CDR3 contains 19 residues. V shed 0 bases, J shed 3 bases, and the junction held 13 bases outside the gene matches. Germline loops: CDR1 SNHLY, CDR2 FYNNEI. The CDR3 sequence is CASSEADRVPVSTNQPQHF. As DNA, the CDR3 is TGTGCCAGCAGTGAAGCGGACAGGGTTCCGGTCAGCACCAATCAGCCCCAGCATTTT. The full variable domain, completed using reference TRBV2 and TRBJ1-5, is EPEVTQTPSHQVTQMGQEVILRCVPISNHLYFYWYRQILGQKVEFLVSFYNNEISEKSEIFDDQFSVERPDGSNFTLKIRSTKLEDSAMYFCASSEADRVPVSTNQPQHFGDGTRLSIL.

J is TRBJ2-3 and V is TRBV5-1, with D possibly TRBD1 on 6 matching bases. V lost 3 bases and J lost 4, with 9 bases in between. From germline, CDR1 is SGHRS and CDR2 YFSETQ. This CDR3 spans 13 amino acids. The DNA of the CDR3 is TGCGCCAGCAGCTACAGGGTCTCAGATACGCAGTATTTT. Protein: CASSYRVSDTQYF.

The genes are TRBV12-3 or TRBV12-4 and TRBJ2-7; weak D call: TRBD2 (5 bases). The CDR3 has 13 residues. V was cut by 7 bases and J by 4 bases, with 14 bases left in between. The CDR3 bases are TGTGCCAGCATGGACTGGCAGAAATACGAGCAGTACTTC. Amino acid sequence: CASMDWQKYEQYF.

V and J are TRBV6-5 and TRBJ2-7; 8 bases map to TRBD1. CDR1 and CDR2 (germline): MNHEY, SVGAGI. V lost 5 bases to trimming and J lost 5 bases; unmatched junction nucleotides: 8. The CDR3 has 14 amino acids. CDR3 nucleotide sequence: TGTGCCAGCAGTAGGGACAGGATCTTCCACGAGCAGTACTTC. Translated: CASSRDRIFHEQYF.

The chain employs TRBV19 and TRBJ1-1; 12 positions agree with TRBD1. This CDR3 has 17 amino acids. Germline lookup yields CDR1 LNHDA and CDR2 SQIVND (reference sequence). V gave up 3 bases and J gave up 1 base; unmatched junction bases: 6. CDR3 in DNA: TGTGCCAGTAGTATTCTCGGGACAGGGGGCCGGAACACTGAAGCTTTCTTT. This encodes CASSILGTGGRNTEAFF.

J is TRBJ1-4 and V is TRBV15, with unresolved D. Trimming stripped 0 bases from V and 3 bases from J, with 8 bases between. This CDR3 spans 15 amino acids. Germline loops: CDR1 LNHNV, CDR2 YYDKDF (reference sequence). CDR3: CATSRDRGSNEKLFF. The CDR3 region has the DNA TGTGCCACCAGCAGAGATAGAGGGTCTAATGAAAAACTGTTTTTT.

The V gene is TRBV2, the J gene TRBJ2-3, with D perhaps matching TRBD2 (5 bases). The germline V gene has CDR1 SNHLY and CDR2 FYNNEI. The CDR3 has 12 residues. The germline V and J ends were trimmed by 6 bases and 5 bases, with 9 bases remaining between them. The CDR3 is CASSQLGDTQYF. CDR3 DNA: TGTGCCAGCAGCCAACTAGGAGATACGCAGTATTTT.

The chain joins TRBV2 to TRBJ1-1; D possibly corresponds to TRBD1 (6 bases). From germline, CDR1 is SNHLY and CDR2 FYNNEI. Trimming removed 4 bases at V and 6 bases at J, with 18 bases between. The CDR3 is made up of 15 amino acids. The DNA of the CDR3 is TGTGCCAGCAGTGTCAATTCTAGGGGGGGGGCTGAAGCTTTCTTT. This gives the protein CASSVNSRGGAEAFF.

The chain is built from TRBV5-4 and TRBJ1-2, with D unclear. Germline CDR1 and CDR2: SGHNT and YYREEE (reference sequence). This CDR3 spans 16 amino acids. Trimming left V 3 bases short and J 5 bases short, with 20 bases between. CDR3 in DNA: TGTGCCAGCAGCTCTCCGGAGGGCAGCTTCGTTTATGGCTACACCTTC. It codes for CASSSPEGSFVYGYTF.

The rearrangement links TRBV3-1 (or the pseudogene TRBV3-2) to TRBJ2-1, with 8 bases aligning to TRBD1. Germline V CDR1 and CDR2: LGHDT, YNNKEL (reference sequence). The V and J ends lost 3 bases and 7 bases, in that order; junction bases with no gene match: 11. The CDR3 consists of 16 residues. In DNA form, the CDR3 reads TGTGCCAGCAGCCAGCGCGGAGGACAGGGAACTAATGAGCAGTTCTTC. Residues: CASSQRGGQGTNEQFF.

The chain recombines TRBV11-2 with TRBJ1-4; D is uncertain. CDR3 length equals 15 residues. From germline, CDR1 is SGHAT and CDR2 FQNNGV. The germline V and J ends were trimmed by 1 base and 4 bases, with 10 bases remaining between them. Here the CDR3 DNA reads TGTGCCAGCAGCTTAGTGTCCGGGTTTAATGAAAAACTGTTTTTT. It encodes CASSLVSGFNEKLFF.

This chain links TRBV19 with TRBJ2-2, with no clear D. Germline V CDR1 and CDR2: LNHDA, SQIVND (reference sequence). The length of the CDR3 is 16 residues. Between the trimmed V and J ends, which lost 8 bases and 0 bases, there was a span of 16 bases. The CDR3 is CASRRNPGTNTGELFF. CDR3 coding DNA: TGTGCCAGTCGGAGAAACCCCGGTACGAACACCGGGGAGCTGTTTTTT.

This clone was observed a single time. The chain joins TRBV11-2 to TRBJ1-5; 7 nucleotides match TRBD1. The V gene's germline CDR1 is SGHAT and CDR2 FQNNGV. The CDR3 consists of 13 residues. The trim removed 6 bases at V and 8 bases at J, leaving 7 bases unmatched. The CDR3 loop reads CASSLTGVEPQHF. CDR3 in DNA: TGTGCCAGCAGTCTTACAGGGGTGGAGCCCCAGCATTTT.

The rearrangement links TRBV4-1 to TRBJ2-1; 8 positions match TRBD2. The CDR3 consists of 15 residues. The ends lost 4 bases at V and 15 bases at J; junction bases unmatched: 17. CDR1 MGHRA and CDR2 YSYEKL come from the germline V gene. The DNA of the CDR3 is TGCGCCAGCAGCCGGGATCTTGGCGGGGGGCAAAGTCGGTTCTTC. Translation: CASSRDLGGGQSRFF.

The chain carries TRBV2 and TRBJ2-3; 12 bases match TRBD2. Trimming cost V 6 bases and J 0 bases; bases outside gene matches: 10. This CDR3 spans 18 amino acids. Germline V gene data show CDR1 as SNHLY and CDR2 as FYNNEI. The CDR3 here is CASRSTSGGKTSTDTQYF. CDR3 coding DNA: TGTGCCAGCAGGTCGACTAGCGGGGGCAAAACTAGCACAGATACGCAGTATTTT.

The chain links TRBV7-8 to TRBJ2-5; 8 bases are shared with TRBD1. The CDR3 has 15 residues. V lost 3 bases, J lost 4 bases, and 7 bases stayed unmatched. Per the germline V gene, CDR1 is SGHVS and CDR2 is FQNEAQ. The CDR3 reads CASSFNRGLAETQYF. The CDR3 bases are TGTGCCAGCAGCTTCAACAGGGGGTTAGCAGAGACCCAGTACTTC.

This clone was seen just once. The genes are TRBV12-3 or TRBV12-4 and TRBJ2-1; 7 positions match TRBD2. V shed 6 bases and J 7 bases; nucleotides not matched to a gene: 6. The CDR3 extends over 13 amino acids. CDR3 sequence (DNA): TGTGCCAGCAGCTTGGGCGGGGGAAATGAGCAGTTCTTC. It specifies CASSLGGGNEQFF.

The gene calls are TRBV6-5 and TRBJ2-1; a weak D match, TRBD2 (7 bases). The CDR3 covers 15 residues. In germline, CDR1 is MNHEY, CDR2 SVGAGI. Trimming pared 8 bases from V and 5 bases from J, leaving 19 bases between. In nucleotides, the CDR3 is TGTGCCAGCCTTAGTGCGGGGGCTGCCGACAATGAGCAGTTCTTC. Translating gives CASLSAGAADNEQFF.

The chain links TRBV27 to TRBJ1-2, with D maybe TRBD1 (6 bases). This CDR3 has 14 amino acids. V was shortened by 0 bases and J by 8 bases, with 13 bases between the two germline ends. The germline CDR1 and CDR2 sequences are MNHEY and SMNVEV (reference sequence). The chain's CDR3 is CASSLSGGAQGYTF. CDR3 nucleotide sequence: TGTGCCAGCAGTTTATCTGGGGGGGCGCAAGGCTACACCTTC.

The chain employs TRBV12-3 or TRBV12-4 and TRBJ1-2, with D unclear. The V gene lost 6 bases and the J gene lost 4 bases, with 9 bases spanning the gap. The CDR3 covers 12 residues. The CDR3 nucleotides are TGTGCCAGCAGCCCAAGCCGCTATGGCTACACCTTC. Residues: CASSPSRYGYTF.

The CDR3 nucleotides read TGTGCCAGCAGTCGACAGGGGGAAGGGGAAAAACTGTTTTTT. Protein product: CASSRQGEGEKLFF. The V call is TRBV27, the J call TRBJ1-4; TRBD1 agrees at 9 bases. Trimming removed 5 bases from V and 8 bases from J; junction bases left unmatched: 6. This CDR3 comprises 14 residues. CDR1 and CDR2 from the germline V gene are MNHEY and SMNVEV (reference sequence).